The subject of this entry is one T cell receptor beta chain. V dropped 2 bases and J dropped 8; count of bases not matched to a gene: 17. The CDR3 runs 18 residues. CDR1 is LGHNA and CDR2 is YSLEER in the germline V gene. This entry belongs to a study of cytomegalovirus exposure and HLA in healthy donors. As for the study in general: Researchers previously reported finding about 110 million unique TCR beta sequences from around 200 million T cells.

With 60 Vbeta and 13 Jbeta primers, the PCR was carried out. Produced via immunoSEQ multiplex PCR; TCRdb's table is partial and in-frame only. Of some 180,000 clones in the sample, around four fifths were seen once. The chain has TRBV4-3 and TRBJ2-1, with 8 positions matching TRBD2. The TCR originated in a man between 18 and 35 years old in good health and CMV-seronegative. Material for sequencing was PBMCs. CDR3 amino acids: CASSQISLSGGPRDEQFF. The DNA for the CDR3 is TGCGCCAGCAGCCAAATCAGCCTCTCGGGAGGGCCTAGGGATGAGCAGTTCTTC.